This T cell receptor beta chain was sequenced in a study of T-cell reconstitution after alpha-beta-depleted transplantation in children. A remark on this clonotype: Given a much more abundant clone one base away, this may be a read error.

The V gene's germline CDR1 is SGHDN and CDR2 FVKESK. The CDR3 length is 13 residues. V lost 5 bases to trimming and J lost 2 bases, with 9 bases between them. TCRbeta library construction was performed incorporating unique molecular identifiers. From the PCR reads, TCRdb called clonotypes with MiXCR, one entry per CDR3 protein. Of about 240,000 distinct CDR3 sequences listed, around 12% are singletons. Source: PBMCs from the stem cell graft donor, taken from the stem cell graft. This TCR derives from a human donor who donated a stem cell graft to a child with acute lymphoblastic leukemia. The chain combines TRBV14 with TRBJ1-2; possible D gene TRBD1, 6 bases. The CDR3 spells CASSGQINYGYTF. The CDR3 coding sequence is TGTGCCAGCAGCGGACAGATAAACTATGGCTACACCTTC.